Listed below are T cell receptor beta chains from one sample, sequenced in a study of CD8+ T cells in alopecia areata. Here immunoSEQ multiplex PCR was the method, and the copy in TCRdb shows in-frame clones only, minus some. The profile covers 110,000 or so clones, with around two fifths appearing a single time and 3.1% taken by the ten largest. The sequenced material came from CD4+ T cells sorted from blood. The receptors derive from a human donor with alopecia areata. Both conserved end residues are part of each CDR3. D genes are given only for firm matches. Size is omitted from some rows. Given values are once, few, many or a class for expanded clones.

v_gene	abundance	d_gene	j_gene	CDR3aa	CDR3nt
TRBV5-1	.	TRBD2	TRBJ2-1	CASSPTSVYNEQFF	TGCGCCAGCAGCCCCACTAGCGTCTACAATGAGCAGTTCTTC
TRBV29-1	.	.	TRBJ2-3	CSVGLDTDTQYF	TGCAGCGTTGGACTTGACACAGATACGCAGTATTTT
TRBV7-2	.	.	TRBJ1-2	CASSLLPSDYTF	TGTGCCAGCAGCCTCCTCCCCTCGGACTACACCTTC
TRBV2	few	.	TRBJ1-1	CASRTQSNTEAFF	TGTGCCAGCAGGACCCAATCGAACACTGAAGCTTTCTTT
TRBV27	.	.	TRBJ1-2	CASRQMAVNYGYTF	TGTGCCAGCAGGCAAATGGCAGTTAACTATGGCTACACCTTC
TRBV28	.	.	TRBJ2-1	CASSSRILPQFF	TGTGCCAGCAGTTCCCGGATCCTCCCCCAGTTCTTC
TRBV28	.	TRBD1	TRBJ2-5	CASSPPGTGRVETQYF	TGTGCCAGCAGTCCCCCCGGGACAGGGCGGGTGGAGACCCAGTACTTC
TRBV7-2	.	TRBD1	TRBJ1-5	CASSRRLTGIENQPQHF	TGTGCCAGCAGCCGACGACTGACAGGGATAGAAAATCAGCCCCAGCATTTT
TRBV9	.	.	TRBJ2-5	CASSVSEQETQYF	TGTGCCAGCAGCGTTTCCGAGCAAGAGACCCAGTACTTC
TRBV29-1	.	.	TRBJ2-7	CSVEDHYEQYF	TGCAGCGTTGAAGATCACTACGAGCAGTACTTC
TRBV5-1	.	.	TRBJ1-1	CASSYIPGFVTEAFF	TGCGCCAGCAGCTATATTCCAGGGTTTGTCACTGAAGCTTTCTTT
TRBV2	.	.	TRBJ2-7	CASSEDRSYEQYF	TGTGCCAGCAGTGAAGACCGTTCCTACGAGCAGTACTTC
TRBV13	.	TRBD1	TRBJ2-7	CASSSYQRQGSTYEQYF	TGTGCCAGCAGCTCCTACCAACGACAGGGGAGTACTTACGAGCAGTACTTC
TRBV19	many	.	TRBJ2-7	CASSFRYEQYF	TGTGCCAGTAGTTTCCGCTACGAGCAGTACTTC
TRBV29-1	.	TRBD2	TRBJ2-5	CSVPRTSGIQYF	TGCAGCGTGCCCCGGACTAGCGGGATTCAGTACTTC
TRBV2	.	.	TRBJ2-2	CASSESGPNTGELFF	TGTGCCAGCAGTGAAAGTGGTCCGAACACCGGGGAGCTGTTTTTT
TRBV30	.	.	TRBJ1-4	CAWKGEKLFF	TGTGCCTGGAAAGGTGAAAAACTGTTTTTT
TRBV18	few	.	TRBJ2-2	CASSPRSQEVTTRELFF	TGTGCCAGCTCACCACGTTCCCAGGAGGTAACCACCAGGGAGCTGTTTTTT
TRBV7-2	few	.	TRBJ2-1	CASSVRGTPSSYNEQFF	TGTGCCAGCAGCGTTCGGGGGACGCCGAGCTCCTACAATGAGCAGTTCTTC
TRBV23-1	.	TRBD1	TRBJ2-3	CASSQSFIDRGLDADTQYF	TGCGCCAGCAGTCAATCATTCATCGACAGGGGGCTAGATGCAGATACGCAGTATTTT
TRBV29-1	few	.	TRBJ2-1	CSVEGHRPPSYNEQFF	TGCAGCGTTGAAGGGCACCGCCCCCCATCATACAATGAGCAGTTCTTC
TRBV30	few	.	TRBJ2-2	CAWTHLGAANTGELFF	TGTGCCTGGACCCACCTGGGGGCAGCGAACACCGGGGAGCTGTTTTTT
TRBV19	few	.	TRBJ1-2	CASSGQNYYGYTF	TGTGCCAGTAGTGGGCAGAATTACTATGGCTACACCTTC